This entry lists 20 T cell receptor beta chains sequenced from one sample in a study of CD8+CD57+ T cells in acquired aplastic anemia. Using genomic DNA as the template, TCR beta VDJ and CDR3 profiling was carried out. TCRdb re-derived calls from the reads in MiXCR, one entry per CDR3 protein. The table includes around 400,000 distinct CDR3 sequences, under 80% detected once. The sequencing sample was made of sorted CD4+, CD8+, or CD8+CD57+ T cells (not recorded which) from PBMCs. Every receptor here comes from a human donor in good health, serving as a control.

J is TRBJ2-3 and V is TRBV7-6, with unresolved D. V was pared by 5 bases and J by 15 bases, with 27 bases between. The CDR3 has 15 residues. The germline V gene encodes CDR1 SGHVS and CDR2 FNYEAQ. This CDR3 reads CASSPAPGTYEQYYF. The CDR3 DNA follows: TGTGCCAGCAGCCCAGCCCCGGGTACCTACGAGCAGTACTATTTT.

The chain links TRBV7-2 to TRBJ2-3; D gene uncertain. This CDR3 spans 16 amino acids. Per the germline V gene, CDR1 is SGHTA and CDR2 is FQGNSA. Trimming shortened V by 4 bases and J by 12 bases, and 26 bases separated the two germline ends. The CDR3 reads CASSSEMGLPQYFQYF. CDR3 coding DNA: TGTGCCAGCAGCTCCGAGATGGGGTTGCCGCAGTATTTTCAGTATTTT.

V gene TRBV7-2 combines with J gene TRBJ2-7; D may match TRBD1 or TRBD2 (5 bases each). The ends were cut back, 2 bases at V and 11 bases at J, with 16 bases in the middle. In germline, CDR1 is SGHTA, CDR2 FQGNSA. The CDR3 length is 13 residues. CDR3 amino acids: CASSLQGEATEYF. DNA of the CDR3: TGTGCCAGCAGCTTACAGGGAGAGGCCACTGAGTACTTC. The entire variable domain, with the rest obtained from reference TRBV7-2 and TRBJ2-7, is as follows: GAGVSQSPSNKVTEKGKDVELRCDPISGHTALYWYRQSLGQGLEFLIYFQGNSAPDKSGLPSDRFSAERTGGSVSTLTIQRTQQEDSAVYLCASSLQGEATEYFGPGTRLTVT.

This clonotype was seen many times. The V and J genes are TRBV6-6 and TRBJ2-7, with TRBD2 matching over 10 bases. Per the germline V gene, CDR1 is MNHNY and CDR2 is SVGAGI (reference sequence). The CDR3 is 15 residues long. The ends lost 1 base at V and 5 bases at J; junction bases unmatched: 5. The CDR3 is CASSYFLAGGNEQYF. CDR3 bases: TGTGCCAGCAGTTACTTCTTAGCGGGGGGAAACGAGCAGTACTTC.

Remarks on this clonotype: The CDR3 carries no conserved terminal phenylalanine or tryptophan, so it likely arises from a read error. The limits of the CDR3 on the DNA are not certain, so only TCRdb's listed CDR3 is given. The chain combines TRBV7-6 with TRBJ1-2; the D call of TRBD1 is as the table states it, not checked on the DNA. Termini included, the CDR3 measures 13 amino acids. The germline CDR1 and CDR2 sequences are SGHVS and FNYEAQ. The chain's CDR3 is CASSVGAALSPTH.

Remarks on this clonotype: One end of the junction is discordant with germline, which a read error may explain. CDR3 nucleotides: TGCAGCGTTGAAGGCGGTGCTGGGGCCGACGTCCTGACTTTC. Encoded protein: CSVEGGAGADVLTF. The gene calls are TRBV29-1 and TRBJ2-6, with a tentative D call TRBD1 (5 bases). CDR1 is SQVTM and CDR2 is ANQGSEA in the germline V gene. The CDR3 loop spans 14 amino acids.

V is TRBV20-1 and J is TRBJ2-7; D might be TRBD1 or TRBD2, each matching 6 bases. There are 15 residues in the CDR3. V was clipped by 2 bases and J by 9 bases, with 23 bases between them. Germline V gene lookup returns CDR1 DFQATT and CDR2 SNEGSKA (reference sequence). CDR3 sequence (DNA): TGCAGTGCTAGAATCCCATCACGAGGGGGGAGCGGGCAGTACTTC. Translation: CSARIPSRGGSGQYF.

The rearrangement uses TRBV2 and TRBJ2-5, with a weak D call TRBD2 (6 bases). The V end was cut by 6 bases, the J end by 4 bases, with 9 bases between. This CDR3 is 12 amino acids long. Germline CDR1 reads SNHLY; CDR2 reads FYNNEI. CDR3 residues: CASREGSETQYF. The CDR3 DNA reads as TGTGCCAGCAGGGAGGGCTCAGAGACCCAGTACTTC.

This clonotype has only one observation. This rearrangement joins TRBV27 to TRBJ1-2, with 7 nucleotides matching TRBD1. The CDR3 runs 17 residues. The J segment lost 5 bases and the V segment lost 3 bases, leaving 15 bases of the junction unmatched. The germline CDR1 and CDR2 sequences are MNHEY and SMNVEV (reference sequence). This CDR3 is CASSFKGFHRGWYGYTF. The CDR3, as DNA: TGTGCCAGCAGTTTTAAAGGGTTTCACAGGGGCTGGTATGGCTACACCTTC.

Remarks on this clonotype: The limits of the CDR3 on the DNA are not certain, so only TCRdb's listed CDR3 is given. The V gene is TRBV19, the J gene TRBJ1-2; the D call TRBD1 from the table was never checked on the DNA. CDR1 LNHDA and CDR2 SQIVND come from the germline V gene (reference sequence). The CDR3 is 18 residues long, counting both termini. CDR3 in amino acids: CASSIVGRNQPQHFGDTF.

The J gene is TRBJ1-1, the V gene TRBV7-3, with D perhaps matching TRBD1 (6 bases). The V gene's germline CDR1 is SGHTA and CDR2 FQGTGA. With 7 bases removed from V and 4 bases from J, the gap between germline ends came to 16 bases. This CDR3 region has 14 residues. The CDR3 bases are TGTGCCAGCAACGGGGGCGAATTGAGCACTGAAGCTTTCTTT. Translated, it gives CASNGGELSTEAFF.

The table lists this clonotype with many counts. The V gene is TRBV4-1, the J gene TRBJ2-1; D possibly corresponds to TRBD1 (5 bases). V was shortened by 1 base and J by 7 bases, with 17 bases between the two germline ends. This CDR3 region has 16 residues. Germline CDR1 and CDR2: MGHRA and YSYEKL. The CDR3 DNA sequence: TGCGCCAGCAGCCAAGTTACGGCAGGGTTTTGGAATGAGCAGTTCTTC. Encoded protein: CASSQVTAGFWNEQFF.

This clonotype came up many times. The chain's CDR3 is CAWLGDYEQYF. For the CDR3, the DNA is TGTGCCTGGCTGGGGGACTACGAGCAGTACTTC. This chain joins TRBV30 and TRBJ2-7; D may be TRBD1 or TRBD2 (5 bases each). Per germline, CDR1 GTSNPN and CDR2 SVGIG (reference sequence). The CDR3 contains 11 residues. V was clipped by 5 bases and J by 3 bases, with 8 bases between them.

Note on this clonotype: No conserved phenylalanine or tryptophan ends this CDR3, so it is likely a read error. No DNA is shown, since the ends of the CDR3 on it are uncertain; the CDR3 is the one TCRdb lists. The chain uses TRBV7-2 and TRBJ2-7. The CDR3 comprises 8 residues, both ends counted. In germline, CDR1 is SGHTA, CDR2 FQGNSA. This CDR3 reads CASIKAYS.

The chain links TRBV6-6 to TRBJ1-6, with TRBD1 matching 7 bases. The germline V gene has CDR1 MNHNY and CDR2 SVGAGI (reference sequence). J gave up 12 bases and V 5 bases, and 10 bases lay outside the gene matches. This CDR3 is 14 amino acids long. CDR3 nucleotides: TGTGCCAGCAGTCCCGAGACAGGGATAGGACCCCTCCACTTT. It codes for CASSPETGIGPLHF.

This clonotype was detected ten times or more. The CDR3 DNA is TGTGCCAGCAAAGGGACGAATGCGACGAACACCATATATTTT. It specifies CASKGTNATNTIYF. The rearrangement links TRBV19 to TRBJ1-3; tentatively, D is TRBD1 (5 bases). With 9 bases removed from V and 7 bases from J, the gap between germline ends came to 19 bases. CDR3 length: 14 amino acids. Germline CDR1 LNHDA, CDR2 SQIVND (reference sequence). Combining the CDR3 with reference TRBV19 and TRBJ1-3 gives the whole variable domain DGGITQSPKYLFRKEGQNVTLSCEQNLNHDAMYWYRQDPGQGLRLIYYSQIVNDFQKGDIAEGYSVSREKKESFPLTVTSAQKNPTAFYLCASKGTNATNTIYFGEGSWLTVV.

This chain connects TRBV20-1 to TRBJ2-5; 9 bases agree with TRBD1. V lost 2 bases to trimming and J lost 5 bases; unmatched junction nucleotides: 6. CDR1 is DFQATT and CDR2 is SNEGSKA in the germline V gene (reference sequence). The CDR3 sequence is 14 residues long. CDR3 nucleotides: TGCAGTGCTAGACAGCGGGACAGGGACGAGACCCAGTACTTC. This gives the protein CSARQRDRDETQYF.

About this clonotype: The CDR3 end shows no conserved phenylalanine or tryptophan, and so a read error is likely. It is unclear where the CDR3 begins or ends on the DNA, so no DNA is shown, and the CDR3 is as TCRdb lists it. This sequence joins TRBV2 and TRBJ1-5; TRBD1, as called in the table, went unchecked against the DNA. With termini counted, the CDR3 has 13 amino acids. The germline V gene has CDR1 SNHLY and CDR2 FYNNEI. The CDR3: CASTARQHQPQFV.

This clonotype was counted at least ten times. V is TRBV7-2 and J is TRBJ1-4; D call uncertain. The V gene's germline CDR1 is SGHTA and CDR2 FQGNSA. This CDR3 is built from 15 residues. V was shortened by 1 base and J by 4 bases, with 10 bases between the two germline ends. CDR3 sequence: CASSLDGQVNEKLFF. The CDR3 DNA is TGTGCCAGCAGCTTAGACGGCCAGGTTAATGAAAAACTGTTTTTT.

This clonotype came up a few times. J is TRBJ2-3 and V is TRBV2; the match to TRBD2 covers 12 bases. J gave up 6 bases and V 6 bases, and 10 bases lay outside the gene matches. This CDR3 comprises 16 residues. Germline assignment: CDR1 SNHLY and CDR2 FYNNEI. This chain's CDR3 is CASSLELAGGRDTQYF. CDR3 DNA: TGTGCCAGCAGCTTGGAACTAGCGGGGGGCAGGGATACGCAGTATTTT. The whole variable domain, remainder taken from reference TRBV2 and TRBJ2-3, is EPEVTQTPSHQVTQMGQEVILRCVPISNHLYFYWYRQILGQKVEFLVSFYNNEISEKSEIFDDQFSVERPDGSNFTLKIRSTKLEDSAMYFCASSLELAGGRDTQYFGPGTRLTVL.